The 8 T cell receptor beta chains reported below all come from one sample, sequenced in a study of T cells in Graves' hyperthyroidism and ophthalmopathy. RNA transcripts provided the source from which TCR beta CDR3 regions were amplified. The HTBI primer set served for first-round RT-PCR of the TCR CDR3. From the multiplex PCR reads, TCRdb called clonotypes with MiXCR, one entry per CDR3 protein. Of hundreds of thousands of distinct CDR3 sequences listed, 14% are singletons. Input material: blood. All receptors derive from a woman aged 50 to 60 with Graves' ophthalmopathy.

This clonotype has at least ten counts. The V gene is TRBV29-1, the J gene TRBJ2-3, with no clear D. There are 12 residues in the CDR3. V dropped 6 bases and J dropped 5 bases, with 12 bases sitting between them. The germline CDR1 and CDR2 sequences are SQVTM and ANQGSEA. CDR3 in DNA: TGCAGCGTCCCATCGAAAGGAGATACGCAGTATTTT. This translates into CSVPSKGDTQYF.

The J gene is TRBJ1-6, the V gene TRBV5-1, with TRBD1 identical over 7 bases. Germline CDR1 and CDR2: SGHRS and YFSETQ. This CDR3 is 15 amino acids long. Germline trimming cut 7 bases from V and 8 bases from J; bases unmatched to any gene: 12. The chain's CDR3 is CASGVPGQQDSPLHF. CDR3 coding DNA: TGCGCCAGCGGCGTACCGGGACAGCAGGATTCACCCCTCCACTTT.

This clonotype was detected ten times or more. The chain carries TRBV20-1 and TRBJ2-1; 10 bases are a match to TRBD2. The CDR3 is 15 amino acids. Germline V gene sequence: CDR1 DFQATT, CDR2 SNEGSKA (reference sequence). V shed 6 bases and J 4 bases; nucleotides not matched to a gene: 9. In nucleotides, the CDR3 is TGCAGTGCCCACAGTCTAGCGGGGGAATACAATGAGCAGTTCTTC. Protein sequence: CSAHSLAGEYNEQFF.

This clonotype was picked up many times. J is TRBJ2-7 and V is TRBV20-1, with a tentative D call TRBD1 (6 bases). The CDR3 spans 15 residues. In germline, CDR1 is DFQATT, CDR2 SNEGSKA (reference sequence). Trimming took off 1 base at V and 6 bases at J, with 19 bases between the two ends. CDR3 sequence reads: CSARVGQGRSSEQYF. In DNA form, the CDR3 reads TGCAGTGCTAGAGTGGGACAAGGCCGTTCTTCCGAGCAGTACTTC.

At least ten counts were recorded for this clonotype. An end of the junction differs from the germline gene, which may be a read error. The rearrangement links TRBV5-1 to TRBJ2-7, with D possibly matching TRBD2 (6 bases). From germline, CDR1 is SGHRS and CDR2 YFSETQ. This CDR3 has 15 amino acids. CDR3 bases: TGTGCCAGCAGTTTAGTAGCCGGGAGCTCCTACGAGCAGTACTTC. It yields the protein CASSLVAGSSYEQYF.

A word on this clonotype: A much bigger clone sits one base away, suggesting this may be a read error. The chain joins TRBV20-1 to TRBJ2-7; D is possibly TRBD1 (5 bases). Trimming removed 1 base at V and 7 bases at J, with 26 bases between. The CDR3 length is 17 residues. Germline CDR1 DFQATT, CDR2 SNEGSKA (reference sequence). The CDR3 region is CSARAPEAMRLDNEQYF. DNA for the CDR3: TGCAGTGCTAGAGCCCCTGAGGCCATGAGGTTGGACAATGAGCAGTACTTC.

This clonotype has a count of ten or more. This chain links TRBV3-1 with TRBJ2-7, with 7 positions matching TRBD2. CDR3 length: 13 amino acids. V was clipped by 5 bases and J by 1 base; unmatched bases: 2. From germline, CDR1 is LGHDT and CDR2 YNNKEL (reference sequence). In nucleotides, the CDR3 is TGTGCCAGCAGCGGGGGGGGTTCCTACGAGCAGTACTTC. Translated: CASSGGGSYEQYF.

The V and J genes are TRBV20-1 and TRBJ1-2; the D is unclear. Germline CDR1 DFQATT, CDR2 SNEGSKA (reference sequence). The CDR3 runs to 15 residues. Trimming pared 3 bases from V and 0 bases from J, leaving 14 bases between. Here the CDR3 reads CSASFGFRSNYGYTF. In nucleotides, the CDR3 is TGCAGTGCTAGTTTTGGGTTTAGGTCTAACTATGGCTACACCTTC.